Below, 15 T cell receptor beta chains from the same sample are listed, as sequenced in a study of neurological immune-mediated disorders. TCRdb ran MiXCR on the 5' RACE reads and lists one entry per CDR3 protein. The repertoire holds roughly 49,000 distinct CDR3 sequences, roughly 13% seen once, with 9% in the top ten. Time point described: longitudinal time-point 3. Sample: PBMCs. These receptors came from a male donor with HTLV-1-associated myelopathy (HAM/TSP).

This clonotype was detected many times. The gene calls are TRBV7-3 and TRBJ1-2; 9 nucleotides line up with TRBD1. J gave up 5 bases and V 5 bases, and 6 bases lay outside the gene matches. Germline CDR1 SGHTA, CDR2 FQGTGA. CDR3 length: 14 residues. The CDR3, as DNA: TGTGCCAGCAGCGGGGGGACAGGGCGATATGGCTACACCTTC. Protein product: CASSGGTGRYGYTF.

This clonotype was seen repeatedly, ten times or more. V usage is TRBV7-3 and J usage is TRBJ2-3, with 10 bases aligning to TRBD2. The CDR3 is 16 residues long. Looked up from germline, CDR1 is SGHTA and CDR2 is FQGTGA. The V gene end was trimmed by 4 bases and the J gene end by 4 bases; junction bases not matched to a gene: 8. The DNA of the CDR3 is TGTGCCAGCAGCTCAGGAGGAGCGGGGGGGCCAGATACGCAGTATTTT. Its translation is CASSSGGAGGPDTQYF.

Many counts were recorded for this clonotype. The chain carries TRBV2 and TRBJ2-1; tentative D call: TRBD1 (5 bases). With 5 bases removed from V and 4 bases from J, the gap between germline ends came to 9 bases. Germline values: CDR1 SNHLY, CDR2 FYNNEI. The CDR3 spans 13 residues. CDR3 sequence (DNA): TGTGCCAGCAGTTCCGACAGATACAATGAGCAGTTCTTC. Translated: CASSSDRYNEQFF. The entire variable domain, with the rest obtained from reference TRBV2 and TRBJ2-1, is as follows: EPEVTQTPSHQVTQMGQEVILRCVPISNHLYFYWYRQILGQKVEFLVSFYNNEISEKSEIFDDQFSVERPDGSNFTLKIRSTKLEDSAMYFCASSSDRYNEQFFGPGTRLTVL.

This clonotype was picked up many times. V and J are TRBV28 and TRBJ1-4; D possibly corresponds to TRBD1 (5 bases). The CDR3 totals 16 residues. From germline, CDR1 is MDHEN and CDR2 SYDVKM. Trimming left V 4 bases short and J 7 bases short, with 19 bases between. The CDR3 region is CASSSPGEGRAEKLFF. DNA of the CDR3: TGTGCCAGCAGTTCCCCCGGGGAGGGGCGGGCTGAAAAACTGTTTTTT.

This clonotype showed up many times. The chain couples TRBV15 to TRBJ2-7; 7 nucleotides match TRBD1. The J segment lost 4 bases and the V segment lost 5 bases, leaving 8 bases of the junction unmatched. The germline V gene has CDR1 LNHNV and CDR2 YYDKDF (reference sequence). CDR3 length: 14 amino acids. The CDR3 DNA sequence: TGTGCCACCAGCGGACGACAGGGAAAGTACGAGCAGTACTTC. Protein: CATSGRQGKYEQYF.

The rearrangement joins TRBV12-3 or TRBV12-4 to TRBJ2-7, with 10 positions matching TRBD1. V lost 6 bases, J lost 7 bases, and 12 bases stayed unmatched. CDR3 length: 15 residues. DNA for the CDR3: TGTGCCAGCAGATCCGGGACAGGGGCCTACGGAGAGCAGTACTTC. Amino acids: CASRSGTGAYGEQYF.

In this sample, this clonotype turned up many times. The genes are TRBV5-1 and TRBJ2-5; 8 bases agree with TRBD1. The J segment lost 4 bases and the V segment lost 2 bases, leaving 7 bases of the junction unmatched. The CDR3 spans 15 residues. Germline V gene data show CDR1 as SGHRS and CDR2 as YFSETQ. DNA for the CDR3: TGCGCCAGCAGCTTAAACTCAGGGGGCGGAGAGACCCAGTACTTC. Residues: CASSLNSGGGETQYF. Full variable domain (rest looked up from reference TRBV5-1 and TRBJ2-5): KAGVTQTPRYLIKTRGQQVTLSCSPISGHRSVSWYQQTPGQGLQFLFEYFSETQRNKGNFPGRFSGRQFSNSRSEMNVSTLELGDSALYLCASSLNSGGGETQYFGPGTRLLVL.

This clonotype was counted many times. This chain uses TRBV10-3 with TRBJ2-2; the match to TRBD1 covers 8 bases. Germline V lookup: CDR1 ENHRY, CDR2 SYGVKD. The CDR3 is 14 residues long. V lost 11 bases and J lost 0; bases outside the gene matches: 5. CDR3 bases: TGTGCCGTCGGGACAGGCGCGAACACCGGGGAGCTGTTTTTT. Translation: CAVGTGANTGELFF.

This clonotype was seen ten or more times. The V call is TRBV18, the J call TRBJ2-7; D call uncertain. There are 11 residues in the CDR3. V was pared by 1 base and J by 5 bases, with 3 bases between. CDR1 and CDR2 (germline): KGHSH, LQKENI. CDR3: CASSPLDEQYF. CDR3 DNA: TGTGCCAGCTCACCACTCGACGAGCAGTACTTC. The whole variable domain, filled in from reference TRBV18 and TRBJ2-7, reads NAGVMQNPRHLVRRRGQEARLRCSPMKGHSHVYWYRQLPEEGLKFMVYLQKENIIDESGMPKERFSAEFPKEGPSILRIQQVVRGDSAAYFCASSPLDEQYFGPGTRLTVT.

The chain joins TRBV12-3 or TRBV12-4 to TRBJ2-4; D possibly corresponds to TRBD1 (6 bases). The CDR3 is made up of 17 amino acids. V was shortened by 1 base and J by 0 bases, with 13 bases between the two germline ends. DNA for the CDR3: TGTGCCAGCAGTTTAGATGGCAGGGGTCAAGCCAAAAACATTCAGTACTTC. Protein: CASSLDGRGQAKNIQYF.

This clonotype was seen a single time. CDR3 nucleotide sequence: TGTGCCAGCAGTTACCTGTATTGGCTAGCGGGGGTTTGCTACAATGAGCAGTTCTTC. Protein sequence: CASSYLYWLAGVCYNEQFF. V is TRBV6-2 or TRBV6-3 and J is TRBJ2-1, with 10 positions matching TRBD2. Germline V lookup: CDR1 MNHEY, CDR2 SVGEGT. The ends lost 2 bases at V and 3 bases at J; junction bases unmatched: 13. The CDR3 runs 19 residues.

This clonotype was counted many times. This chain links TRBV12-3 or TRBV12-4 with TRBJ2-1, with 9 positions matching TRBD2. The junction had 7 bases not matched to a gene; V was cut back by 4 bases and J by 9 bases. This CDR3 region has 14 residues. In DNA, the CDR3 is TGTGCCAGCAGTTCAAGCGGGGGGAGGAGTGAGCAGTTCTTC. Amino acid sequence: CASSSSGGRSEQFF.

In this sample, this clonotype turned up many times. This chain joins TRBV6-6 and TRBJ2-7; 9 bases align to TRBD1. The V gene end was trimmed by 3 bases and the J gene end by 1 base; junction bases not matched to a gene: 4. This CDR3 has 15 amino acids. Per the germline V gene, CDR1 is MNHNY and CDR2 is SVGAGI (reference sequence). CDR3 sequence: CASSYLDRGSYEQYF. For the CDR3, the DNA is TGTGCCAGCAGTTATTTGGACAGGGGTTCCTACGAGCAGTACTTC.

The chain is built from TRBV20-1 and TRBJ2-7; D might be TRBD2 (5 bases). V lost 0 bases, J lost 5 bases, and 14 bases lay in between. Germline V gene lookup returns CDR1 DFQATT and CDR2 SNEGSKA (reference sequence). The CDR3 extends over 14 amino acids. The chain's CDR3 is CSARDGGGCHEQYF. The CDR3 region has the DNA TGCAGTGCTAGAGATGGAGGAGGATGCCACGAGCAGTACTTC.

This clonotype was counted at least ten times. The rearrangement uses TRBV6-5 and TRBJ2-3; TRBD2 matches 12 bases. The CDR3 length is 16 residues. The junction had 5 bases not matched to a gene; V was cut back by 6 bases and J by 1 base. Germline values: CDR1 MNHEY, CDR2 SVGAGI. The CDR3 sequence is CASRPRTSGGTDTQYF. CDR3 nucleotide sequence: TGTGCCAGCAGACCCCGGACTAGCGGGGGCACAGATACGCAGTATTTT.